This TCR beta chain was identified in a study of cytomegalovirus exposure and HLA in healthy donors. Study information: A prior analysis found about 110 million unique TCR beta sequences from 150 million to 200 million T cells. Among approximately 390 genotyped donors, approximately 80% fell in the Caucasian-associated ancestry cluster.

General study points: Information on immune exposure was restricted to one variable (CMV serostatus). In a later analysis, most CMV-associated TCR beta chains appeared HLA-restricted.

For this clone: Its antigen is as yet unknown.

The PCR used 60 Vbeta and 13 Jbeta primers. Clones were sequenced by immunoSEQ multiplex PCR, and TCRdb holds only the in-frame ones, with some missing. The sample records about 160,000 clones, roughly two thirds being singletons. The sample taken for sequencing was PBMCs. This TCR derives from a woman under 30 in good health and CMV-seropositive.

CDR3 sequence (DNA): TGTGCCAGCCGCCGGGGGAACAATGAGCAGTTCTTC. It translates to CASRRGNNEQFF. The rearrangement uses TRBV6-6 and TRBJ2-1, with D possibly TRBD2 on 6 matching bases. Germline loops: CDR1 MNHNY, CDR2 SVGAGI (reference sequence). V lost 8 bases to trimming and J lost 5 bases, with 10 bases between them. This CDR3 has 12 amino acids.